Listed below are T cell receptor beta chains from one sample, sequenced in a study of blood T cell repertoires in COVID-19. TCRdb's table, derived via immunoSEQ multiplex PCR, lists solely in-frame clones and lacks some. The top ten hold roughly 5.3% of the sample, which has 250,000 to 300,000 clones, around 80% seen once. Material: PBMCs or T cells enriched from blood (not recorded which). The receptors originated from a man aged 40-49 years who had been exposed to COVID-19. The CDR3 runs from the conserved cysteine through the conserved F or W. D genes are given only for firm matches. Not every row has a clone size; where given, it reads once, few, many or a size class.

TGTGCCAGCAGGGACAAGTCTTACGGCTACACCTTC	CASRDKSYGYTF	.	TRBV3-1/TRBV3-2	TRBJ1-2	.
TGTGCCAGCAGCCCGACAGGGTTGACTGAAGCTTTCTTT	CASSPTGLTEAFF	TRBD1	TRBV28	TRBJ1-1	.
TGCAGCGTTGTTGCAGGGTCCCCCGAGCAGTACTTC	CSVVAGSPEQYF	.	TRBV29-1	TRBJ2-7	.
TGTGCCAGCCACCGGGGGGCGTGGGAGCAGTTCTTC	CASHRGAWEQFF	.	TRBV25-1	TRBJ2-1	.
TGTGCCAGCAGTCCCACCGGGTCCCGTTGGGAGACCCAGTACTTC	CASSPTGSRWETQYF	.	TRBV5-6	TRBJ2-5	.
TGTGCCAGCAACACGGGAGGGCGGAGATTTCGTACTGAGCAGTTCTTC	CASNTGGRRFRTEQFF	TRBD2	TRBV7-2	TRBJ2-1	.
TGCGCCAGCAGCTGGGGGACGACAGGGGTTGGCACAGATACGCAGTATTTT	CASSWGTTGVGTDTQYF	TRBD1	TRBV5-1	TRBJ2-3	.
TGTGCCAGCAGTCCGCGGACAGGGCTCGTTCATGGCTACACCTTC	CASSPRTGLVHGYTF	TRBD1	TRBV27	TRBJ1-2	.
TGTGCCAGCAGTACATACAATGAGCAGTTCTTC	CASSTYNEQFF	.	TRBV6-5	TRBJ2-1	.
TGTGCCAGCAGCCAAACTAGCGGGAGAACCGGGGAGCTGTTTTTT	CASSQTSGRTGELFF	TRBD2	TRBV4-2	TRBJ2-2	.
TGTGCCAGCAGCTTCGGACTAGCGGGAGTCTTAGATACGCAGTATTTT	CASSFGLAGVLDTQYF	TRBD2	TRBV7-8	TRBJ2-3	.
TGTGCCAGTAGTATAGCCCAGAATCAGCCCCAGCATTTT	CASSIAQNQPQHF	.	TRBV19	TRBJ1-5	.
TGTGCCAGCAGTGAAGAAACAAGGAGTCTCAATCAGCCCCAGCATTTT	CASSEETRSLNQPQHF	.	TRBV6-1	TRBJ1-5	.
TGTGCCAGCAGGGAGACTAGAGTTATTTTTCAGCCCCAGCATTTT	CASRETRVIFQPQHF	.	TRBV6-5	TRBJ1-5	few
TGTGCCAGTACCACTGGGACAGGGAACACCGGGGAGCTGTTTTTT	CASTTGTGNTGELFF	TRBD1	TRBV19	TRBJ2-2	once
TGTGCCAGTAGCCGCGGACTTGCCCCTGACAATGAGCAGTTCTTC	CASSRGLAPDNEQFF	.	TRBV19	TRBJ2-1	.
TGTGCCAGCAGTTTGGGGGCCGGCGGGGAGCTGTTTTTT	CASSLGAGGELFF	.	TRBV12-3/TRBV12-4	TRBJ2-2	few
TGTGCCAGCAGCTCGAGGGATAAGTCTGGAAACACCATATATTTT	CASSSRDKSGNTIYF	.	TRBV7-8	TRBJ1-3	.
TGTGCCAGCTGCCCAAGCGAGTGGATTCATGAGCAGTTCTTC	CASCPSEWIHEQFF	.	TRBV11-3	TRBJ2-1	.
TGTGCCAGCAGCCAGACCGGGACAGGGGAATCATATGAGCAGTTCTTC	CASSQTGTGESYEQFF	TRBD1	TRBV13	TRBJ2-1	.
TGTGCCAGCAGCCAAGGGGCCCTCTATAATTCACCCCTCCACTTT	CASSQGALYNSPLHF	.	TRBV3-1/TRBV3-2	TRBJ1-6	.
TGTGCCAGCAGCACTAAGGTCAGCGGGGAAGAAGCTTTCTTT	CASSTKVSGEEAFF	.	TRBV7-9	TRBJ1-1	once
TGCGCCAGCAGCTTGGCACCCGCTGGGGAGTCAGATACGCAGTATTTT	CASSLAPAGESDTQYF	.	TRBV5-1	TRBJ2-3	few
TGTGCCAGCTCACCCCGACAGCAAGAGACCCAGTACTTC	CASSPRQQETQYF	.	TRBV18	TRBJ2-5	.
TGTGCCAGCAGCCCCAGACAGGGGAAGGGTGGCTACACCTTC	CASSPRQGKGGYTF	TRBD1	TRBV3-1/TRBV3-2	TRBJ1-2	few
TGTGCCAGCAATTCGGGGGTCAGTACTGAAGCTTTCTTT	CASNSGVSTEAFF	.	TRBV28	TRBJ1-1	.
TGTGCCAGCAGCGTAGCTCTGGAGGACTATGGCTACACCTTC	CASSVALEDYGYTF	.	TRBV9	TRBJ1-2	.
TGTGCCTGGAGTCCAAATCCGGGCGGAAGGTCGTGGGGCCGCGCCTACAATGAGCAGTTCTTC	CAWSPNPGGRSWGRAYNEQFF	.	TRBV30	TRBJ2-1	.
TGTGCCAGCAGCGTAGTGGGGGGCGAGCAGTACTTC	CASSVVGGEQYF	.	TRBV9	TRBJ2-7	.
TGTGCCAGCAACTTCGGGCGGGATAGCAATCAGCCCCAGCATTTT	CASNFGRDSNQPQHF	.	TRBV6-5	TRBJ1-5	.
TGTGCCAGCACCGGGACAGGCTCTAATGAAAAACTGTTTTTT	CASTGTGSNEKLFF	TRBD1	TRBV7-9	TRBJ1-4	.
TGTGCCAGCAGCCAAGATACTAGCGGGCCAGATACGCAGTATTTT	CASSQDTSGPDTQYF	TRBD2	TRBV4-2	TRBJ2-3	.
TGCGCCAGCAGCTGGGGAGGACAGGGAATGAACACTGAAGCTTTCTTT	CASSWGGQGMNTEAFF	TRBD1	TRBV5-1	TRBJ1-1	.
TGCAGCGTGATGGCGGGGACGGGCGAGCAGTACTTC	CSVMAGTGEQYF	.	TRBV29-1	TRBJ2-7	.
TGTGCCAGCAGCCCCCGGACAGGGACCTACGAGCAGTACTTC	CASSPRTGTYEQYF	TRBD1	TRBV9	TRBJ2-7	.
TGTGCCAGCAGCGTAGGAGGGCCTAGTGATACGCAGTATTTT	CASSVGGPSDTQYF	.	TRBV9	TRBJ2-3	.
TGCGCCAGCAGCTTGGGCTTAGAAGAGACCCAGTACTTC	CASSLGLEETQYF	.	TRBV5-1	TRBJ2-5	once
TGCGCCAGCAACAGGGTAAACTATGGCTACACCTTC	CASNRVNYGYTF	.	TRBV5-1	TRBJ1-2	.
TGTGCCAGCAGCTTACCCCACCTCCGAAGGGGGAGCTCACCCCTCCACTTT	CASSLPHLRRGSSPLHF	.	TRBV7-8	TRBJ1-6	.
TGCAGCGTCGGAATGTTGGGAGACTATGGCTACACCTTC	CSVGMLGDYGYTF	.	TRBV29-1	TRBJ1-2	.
TGTGCCAGCAAACGGGGTGGCAGTGAGCAGTTCTTC	CASKRGGSEQFF	.	TRBV6-5	TRBJ2-1	.
TGTGCCAGCAGCCAACCCGTTTTAGGGGGATCCTACGAGCAGTACTTC	CASSQPVLGGSYEQYF	.	TRBV3-1/TRBV3-2	TRBJ2-7	.
TGTGCCAGCAGTCCCGGGACACTCCAGGAGCCCCAGCATTTT	CASSPGTLQEPQHF	.	TRBV6-5	TRBJ1-5	once
TGCAGCGTCCGGGACAGGGGGCGCGGGGAGCTGTTTTTT	CSVRDRGRGELFF	TRBD1	TRBV29-1	TRBJ2-2	.
TGTGCCACCAGTGACCCCTCCCGGGGGGGGCTACAAGAGACCCAGTACTTC	CATSDPSRGGLQETQYF	TRBD2	TRBV24-1	TRBJ2-5	.
TGCAGCGGGGACTTCATCCTGCAAGAGACCCAGTACTTC	CSGDFILQETQYF	.	TRBV29-1	TRBJ2-5	.
TGCGCCAGCAGCTTCGGGACTAGGGGCACCGGGGAGCTGTTTTTT	CASSFGTRGTGELFF	TRBD2	TRBV5-1	TRBJ2-2	.
TGTGCCAGCTCACCCGCGACAGGACAGGAACAAGACTACGAGCAGTACTTC	CASSPATGQEQDYEQYF	TRBD1	TRBV18	TRBJ2-7	.
TGTGCCAGCAGCTTAAGTAGCGGACGGCATGAAAAACTGTTTTTT	CASSLSSGRHEKLFF	.	TRBV11-2	TRBJ1-4	.
TGTGCCTGGAGTGTGACAGGGAGCTCTGGAAACACCATATATTTT	CAWSVTGSSGNTIYF	TRBD1	TRBV30	TRBJ1-3	.